Reported below is one T cell receptor (beta chain). This sample was taken from a study of blood T cell repertoires in COVID-19. Looking at the study overall: Acute and convalescent COVID-19 samples came from the United States, Italy and Spain. T cells, B-cell-depleted T cells, or PBMCs supplied cDNA or gDNA.

Methods used by the authors: Quantification of nucleated cells was approximated via reference gene primer amplification. Only in-frame clones appear in the TCRdb table, and some are missing; sequencing was by immunoSEQ multiplex PCR. That table is the source of V, J and clone size, and D and trimming were worked out from the DNA. The sample yields 200,000 to 250,000 clones, 80% seen once. V trimming: 4 bases; J trimming: 4 bases; junction bases outside the gene matches: 1. The germline CDR1 and CDR2 sequences are LGHDT and YNNKEL (reference sequence). The CDR3 contains 14 residues. The chain uses TRBV3-1 (or the pseudogene TRBV3-2) and TRBJ1-3; TRBD1 matches at 10 bases. Material for sequencing was peripheral blood. The clonotype comes from an older woman with acute or convalescent COVID-19. CDR3: CASSLGQGGNTIYF. CDR3 coding DNA: TGTGCCAGCAGCCTGGGACAGGGGGGAAACACCATATATTTT.